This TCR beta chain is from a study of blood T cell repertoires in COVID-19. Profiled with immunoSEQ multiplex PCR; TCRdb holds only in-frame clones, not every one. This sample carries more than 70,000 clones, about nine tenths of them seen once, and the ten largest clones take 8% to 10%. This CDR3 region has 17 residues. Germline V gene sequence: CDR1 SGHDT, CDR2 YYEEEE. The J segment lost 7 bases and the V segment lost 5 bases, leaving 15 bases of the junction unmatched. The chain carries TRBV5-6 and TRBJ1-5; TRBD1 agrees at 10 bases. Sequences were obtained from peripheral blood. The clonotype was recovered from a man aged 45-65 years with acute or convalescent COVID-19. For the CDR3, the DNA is TGTGCCAGCAGTTCCGGGACAGGGGAGGCACACAGGCAGCCCCAGCATTTT. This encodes CASSSGTGEAHRQPQHF.